Presented here are 5 T cell receptor beta chains from one specimen sequenced in a study of blood T cell repertoires in COVID-19. Only in-frame clones appear in the TCRdb table, and some are missing; sequencing was by immunoSEQ multiplex PCR. The sample carries around 98,000 clones, around 80% recorded once. The sequencing input was peripheral blood. The source is a man aged 65-85 years with acute or convalescent COVID-19.

The chain uses TRBV6-5 and TRBJ2-3, with TRBD1 as a possible D gene (5 bases). CDR1 MNHEY and CDR2 SVGAGI come from the germline V gene. V gave up 4 bases and J gave up 2 bases, with 7 bases separating them. The CDR3 consists of 13 residues. CDR3 loop: CASSWGPTDTQYF. As DNA, the CDR3 is TGTGCCAGCAGTTGGGGCCCCACAGATACGCAGTATTTT.

The rearrangement uses TRBV5-6 and TRBJ2-7, with a weak D call TRBD2 (6 bases). From germline, CDR1 is SGHDT and CDR2 YYEEEE. This CDR3 has 13 amino acids. Trimming pared 2 bases from V and 3 bases from J, leaving 9 bases between. The CDR3 DNA reads TGTGCCAGCAGCTTACGGGGAGGCTACGAGCAGTACTTC. It translates to CASSLRGGYEQYF.

This chain links TRBV5-1 with TRBJ2-5; D perhaps matches TRBD1 (5 bases). The germline V gene encodes CDR1 SGHRS and CDR2 YFSETQ. V gave up 4 bases and J gave up 1 base, with 11 bases separating them. The CDR3 is made up of 14 amino acids. The CDR3 spells CASSIRTPQETQYF. The DNA of the CDR3 is TGCGCCAGCAGCATAAGGACACCCCAAGAGACCCAGTACTTC.

Concerning this clone itself: This sample also contains other DNA sequences that code for the same CDR3. The chain carries TRBV3-1 (or the pseudogene TRBV3-2) and TRBJ2-7; possibly TRBD2 for D (5 bases). CDR1 LGHDT and CDR2 YNNKEL come from the germline V gene (reference sequence). This CDR3 comprises 14 residues. With 1 base removed from V and 2 bases from J, the gap between germline ends came to 9 bases. CDR3 sequence: CASSQVTGTYEQYF. CDR3 sequence (DNA): TGTGCCAGCAGCCAAGTGACGGGGACCTACGAGCAGTACTTC.

This clone was counted only a few times. CDR3 sequence: CASSLARRSVYGYTF. CDR3 sequence (DNA): TGTGCCAGCAGCTTAGCCCGACGGAGCGTCTATGGCTACACCTTC. The chain joins TRBV7-2 to TRBJ1-2; D unclear. Per the germline V gene, CDR1 is SGHTA and CDR2 is FQGNSA. The CDR3 totals 15 residues. Trimming took 0 bases from V and 4 from J, leaving 12 bases between them.